Here is one T cell receptor beta chain with its context. Its target is not known. V was shortened by 1 base and J by 1 base, with 11 bases between the two germline ends. This CDR3 is built from 15 residues. CDR1 is SGHDN and CDR2 is FVKESK in the germline V gene. The assay was immunoSEQ multiplex PCR, and TCRdb's table has in-frame clones only and misses some. Of around 84,000 clones in the sample, 88% are singletons; the top ten hold under 6.5%. This record comes from a study of T cell responses to AZD1222 COVID-19 vaccine. Study outcomes and limitations: AZD1222 recipients seropositive at baseline numbered only 6 or 7. Females made up more of the donors, who were largely white British, and clonal diversity may have come out too low. Sampling captured repertoires only after the peak T cell response.

The chain has TRBV14 and TRBJ2-7; D might be TRBD2 (6 bases). The source is an adult in good health. Sequencing used peripheral blood, obtained on day 0 of AZD1222 vaccination. The CDR3 DNA is TGTGCCAGCAGCCAAGGGGCTGGGGGGTCCTACGAGCAGTACTTC. This translates into CASSQGAGGSYEQYF. The full variable domain, with the rest looked up from reference TRBV14 and TRBJ2-7, is EAGVTQFPSHSVIEKGQTVTLRCDPISGHDNLYWYRRVMGKEIKFLLHFVKESKQDESGMPNNRFLAERTGGTYSTLKVQPAELEDSGVYFCASSQGAGGSYEQYFGPGTRLTVT.